This T cell receptor beta chain was observed in a study of a mutant IDH1 vaccine in newly diagnosed glioma. The CDR3 contains 17 residues. Unmatched junction bases numbered 15, after V lost 4 bases and J lost 11 bases. Per germline, CDR1 SGHNT and CDR2 YYREEE (reference sequence). The repertoire was sequenced with immunoSEQ multiplex PCR; TCRdb's copy has only in-frame clones and lacks some. This sample has about 24,000 clones, with more than 75% found just once. Time point noted: week 47, end of study. Topical imiquimod accompanied each vaccine dose, which consisted of 300 ug of mutant IDH1 20-mer peptide. About this clone itself: Its antigen is unidentified.

The rearrangement uses TRBV5-4 and TRBJ2-1; 13 nucleotides line up with TRBD2. The TCR was taken from a man aged 40-49 years with glioma. Some clones in this sample may be carry-over from other donors' samples. Sequencing was performed on PBMCs, taken from a glioma patient whose treatment included an IDH1 peptide vaccine. This chain's CDR3 is CASSPGLAGVTYMKQFF. CDR3 nucleotides: TGTGCCAGCAGCCCCGGACTAGCGGGGGTCACGTACATGAAGCAGTTCTTC.